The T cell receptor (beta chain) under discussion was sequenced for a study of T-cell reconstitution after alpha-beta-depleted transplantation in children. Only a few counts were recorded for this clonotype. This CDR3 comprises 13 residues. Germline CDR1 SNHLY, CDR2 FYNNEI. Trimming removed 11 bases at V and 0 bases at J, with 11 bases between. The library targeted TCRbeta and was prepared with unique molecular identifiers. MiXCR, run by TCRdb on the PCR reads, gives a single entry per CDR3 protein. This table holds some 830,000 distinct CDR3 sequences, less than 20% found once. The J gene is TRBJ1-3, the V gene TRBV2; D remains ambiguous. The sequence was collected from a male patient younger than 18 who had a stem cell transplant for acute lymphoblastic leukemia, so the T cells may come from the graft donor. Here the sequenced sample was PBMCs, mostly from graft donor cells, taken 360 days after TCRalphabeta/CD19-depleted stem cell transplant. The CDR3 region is CAGSRDSGNTIYF. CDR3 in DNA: TGTGCCGGATCACGGGACTCTGGAAACACCATATATTTT. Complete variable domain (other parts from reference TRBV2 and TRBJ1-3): EPEVTQTPSHQVTQMGQEVILRCVPISNHLYFYWYRQILGQKVEFLVSFYNNEISEKSEIFDDQFSVERPDGSNFTLKIRSTKLEDSAMYFCAGSRDSGNTIYFGEGSWLTVV.